The 15 T cell receptor beta chains below come from one sample, sequenced in a study of CD8+CD57+ T cells in acquired aplastic anemia (dated by TCRdb to 2016 to 2019). Reads for this sample came from an Illumina HiSeq 2000. TCR beta VDJ combination and CDR3 sequence profiling used genomic DNA as the template. Using fastp trimming at Q25 and MiXCR clonotype assembly, TCRdb reanalyzed the public sequencing data and kept in-frame beta chains. Records with the same CDR3 protein are collapsed into one entry carrying the most frequent genes and DNA. Present in this sample are about 220,000 distinct CDR3 sequences, roughly 33% of which were seen just once. Approximately 1.2% of the sample comes from the top ten. Sequencing input: sorted CD4+, CD8+, or CD8+CD57+ T cells (not recorded which) from PBMCs. These receptors were obtained from a human donor in good health, serving as a control.

V is TRBV10-3 and J is TRBJ2-7; D is unresolved. This CDR3 has 12 amino acids. V lost 5 bases to trimming and J lost 3 bases, with 8 bases between them. The germline CDR1 and CDR2 sequences are ENHRY and SYGVKD. Here the CDR3 reads CAISPDGYEQYF. The CDR3 DNA reads as TGTGCCATCAGTCCCGACGGCTACGAGCAGTACTTC.

Ten or more counts support this clonotype. The genes are TRBV20-1 and TRBJ2-1; TRBD1 matches 7 bases. In germline, CDR1 is DFQATT, CDR2 SNEGSKA (reference sequence). V gave up 2 bases and J gave up 7 bases; unmatched junction bases: 8. The CDR3 covers 14 residues. CDR3 sequence reads: CSARKWQGVNEQFF. In nucleotides, the CDR3 is TGCAGTGCTAGAAAATGGCAGGGGGTAAATGAGCAGTTCTTC.

This clonotype was seen more than once but under ten times. The V gene is TRBV12-3 or TRBV12-4, the J gene TRBJ1-3, with no clear D. This CDR3 contains 14 residues. V shed 5 bases and J shed 0 bases, with 8 bases lying between them. CDR3 nucleotide sequence: TGTGCCAGCAGTGGGTGGAACTCTGGAAACACCATATATTTT. This sequence encodes CASSGWNSGNTIYF.

This clonotype was detected ten times or more. The chain has TRBV19 and TRBJ1-2, with D tentatively TRBD1 (6 bases). CDR1 is LNHDA and CDR2 is SQIVND in the germline V gene (reference sequence). V was clipped by 3 bases and J by 4 bases, with 15 bases between them. The CDR3 contains 15 residues. In nucleotides, the CDR3 is TGTGCCAGTAGTATCCGGGACATCACCTTCTATGGCTACACCTTC. This encodes CASSIRDITFYGYTF.

The genes are TRBV25-1 and TRBJ2-2; 9 bases agree with TRBD2. Germline V lookup: CDR1 MGHDK, CDR2 SYGVNS. The ends lost 6 bases at V and 5 bases at J; junction bases unmatched: 19. CDR3 length: 19 amino acids. The CDR3 DNA is TGTGCCAGCAGCGTAGGACTCATTGGAGGCGGGAGGGATACCGGGGAGCTGTTTTTT. Translation gives CASSVGLIGGGRDTGELFF.

The genes are TRBV19 and TRBJ2-5; 9 bases align to TRBD1. J lost 5 bases, V lost 3 bases, and 10 bases had no gene match. The CDR3 totals 16 residues. Germline loops: CDR1 LNHDA, CDR2 SQIVND (reference sequence). Here the CDR3 reads CASSITAGQGGETQYF. CDR3 coding DNA: TGTGCCAGTAGTATCACCGCGGGACAGGGTGGTGAGACCCAGTACTTC.

Concerning this clonotype: A much larger clonotype is one base distant, so this may be a read error. In this CDR3 the conserved last residue, phenylalanine or tryptophan, is missing, so a read error is likely. The chain uses TRBV11-2 and TRBJ2-1; no firm D call. The V end was cut by 6 bases, the J end by 4 bases, with 19 bases between. The CDR3 spans 16 residues. Looked up from germline, CDR1 is SGHAT and CDR2 is FQNNGV. CDR3 bases: TGTGCCAGCAGTCCCTCGATCTTCCCTAGTTACAATGAGCAGTTCGTC. This encodes CASSPSIFPSYNEQFV.

This clonotype was found many times. This chain connects TRBV6-1 to TRBJ1-2; the D is unclear. V was clipped by 1 base and J by 5 bases, with 17 bases between them. This CDR3 contains 16 residues. Germline CDR1 and CDR2: MNHNS and SASEGT. For the CDR3, the DNA is TGTGCCAGCAGTGAAGACGGTCGACGGATACCTTATGGCTACACCTTC. This gives the protein CASSEDGRRIPYGYTF.

The V call is TRBV11-2, the J call TRBJ1-2; 7 bases are shared with TRBD1. V gave up 6 bases and J gave up 3 bases; unmatched junction bases: 10. This CDR3 is built from 15 residues. Germline CDR1 SGHAT, CDR2 FQNNGV. CDR3: CASSSNRGPYYGYTF. CDR3 bases: TGTGCCAGCAGTTCTAACAGGGGTCCCTACTATGGCTACACCTTC.

V gene TRBV11-1 combines with J gene TRBJ2-3, with TRBD1 as a possible D gene (5 bases). V lost 3 bases, J lost 8 bases, and 9 bases lay in between. Germline V lookup: CDR1 SGHAT, CDR2 FQDESV (reference sequence). This CDR3 has 12 residues. This CDR3 is CASSFDSPTQYF. Here the CDR3 DNA reads TGTGCCAGCAGCTTCGACAGCCCTACGCAGTATTTT.

The rearrangement links TRBV12-3 or TRBV12-4 to TRBJ1-1; D is unclear. Trimming left V 4 bases short and J 9 bases short, with 9 bases between. The length of the CDR3 is 11 residues. As DNA, the CDR3 is TGTGCCAGCAGTTCTTCTGGAAAAGCTTTCTTT. This translates into CASSSSGKAFF.

This clonotype was detected ten times or more. The chain has TRBV9 and TRBJ2-7; 7 bases match TRBD1. Trimming removed 0 bases from V and 3 bases from J; junction bases left unmatched: 6. The germline CDR1 and CDR2 sequences are SGDLS and YYNGEE. The CDR3 is 15 residues long. The CDR3 sequence is CASSVAPQGDYEQYF. For the CDR3, the DNA is TGTGCCAGCAGCGTAGCGCCGCAGGGGGACTACGAGCAGTACTTC.

This clonotype was detected only a few times. CDR3 DNA: TGCAGCGTTGCTAAGGCGTTAGGGAACACTGAAGCTTTCTTT. This gives the protein CSVAKALGNTEAFF. This rearrangement joins TRBV29-1 to TRBJ1-1, with D unclear. Germline V lookup: CDR1 SQVTM, CDR2 ANQGSEA. The CDR3 sequence is 14 residues long. Deletions cut 4 bases from V and 1 base from J, with 13 bases between. Full variable domain (remainder filled in from reference TRBV29-1 and TRBJ1-1): SAVISQKPSRDICQRGTSLTIQCQVDSQVTMMFWYRQQPGQSLTLIATANQGSEATYESGFVIDKFPISRPNLTFSTLTVSNMSPEDSSIYLCSVAKALGNTEAFFGQGTRLTVV.

The chain joins TRBV14 to TRBJ2-1, with D tentatively TRBD1 or TRBD2 (6 bases each). Germline values: CDR1 SGHDN, CDR2 FVKESK. V was trimmed by 5 bases and J by 6 bases, leaving 17 bases between them. This CDR3 has 15 amino acids. CDR3 sequence: CASSSGAGLRNEQFF. The CDR3 nucleotides are TGTGCCAGCAGCTCGGGGGCCGGCCTCCGCAATGAGCAGTTCTTC.

This clonotype was counted ten times or more. The chain uses TRBV2 and TRBJ2-1; 7 bases match TRBD2. After removal of 7 bases from V and 15 bases from J, the junction contained 18 bases not matched to a gene. The V gene's germline CDR1 is SNHLY and CDR2 FYNNEI. This CDR3 has 14 residues. The CDR3 sequence: CASTTGTTATGRFF. The CDR3 coding sequence is TGTGCCAGCACCACCGGGACTACCGCGACGGGGCGGTTCTTC. The full variable domain, completed using reference TRBV2 and TRBJ2-1, is EPEVTQTPSHQVTQMGQEVILRCVPISNHLYFYWYRQILGQKVEFLVSFYNNEISEKSEIFDDQFSVERPDGSNFTLKIRSTKLEDSAMYFCASTTGTTATGRFFGPGTRLTVL.